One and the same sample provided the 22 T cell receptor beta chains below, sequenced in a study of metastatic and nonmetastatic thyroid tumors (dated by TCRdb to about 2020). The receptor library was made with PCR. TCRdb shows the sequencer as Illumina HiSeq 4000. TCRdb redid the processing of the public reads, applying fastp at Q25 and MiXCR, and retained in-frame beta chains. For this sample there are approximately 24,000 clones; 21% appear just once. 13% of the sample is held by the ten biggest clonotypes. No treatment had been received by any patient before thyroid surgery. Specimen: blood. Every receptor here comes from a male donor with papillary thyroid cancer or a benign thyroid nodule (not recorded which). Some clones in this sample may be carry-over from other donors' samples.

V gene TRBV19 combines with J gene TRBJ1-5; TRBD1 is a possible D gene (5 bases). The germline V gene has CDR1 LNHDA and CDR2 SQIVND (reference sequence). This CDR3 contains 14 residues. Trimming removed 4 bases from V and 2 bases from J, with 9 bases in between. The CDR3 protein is CASSTSGGNQPQHF. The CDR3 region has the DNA TGTGCCAGTAGTACCTCGGGGGGCAATCAGCCCCAGCATTTT.

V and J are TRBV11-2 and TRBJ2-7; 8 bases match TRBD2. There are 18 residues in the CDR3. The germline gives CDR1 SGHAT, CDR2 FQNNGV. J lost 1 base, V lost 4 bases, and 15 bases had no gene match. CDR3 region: CASSSGPASGGSSYEQYF. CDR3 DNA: TGTGCCAGCAGCTCGGGCCCGGCATCGGGGGGGTCTTCCTACGAGCAGTACTTC.

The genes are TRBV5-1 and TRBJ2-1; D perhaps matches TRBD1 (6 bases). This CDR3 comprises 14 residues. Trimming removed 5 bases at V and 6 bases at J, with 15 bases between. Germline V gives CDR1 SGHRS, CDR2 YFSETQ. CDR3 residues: CASSTIQGSNEQFF. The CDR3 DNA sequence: TGCGCCAGCAGTACGATTCAGGGGAGCAATGAGCAGTTCTTC.

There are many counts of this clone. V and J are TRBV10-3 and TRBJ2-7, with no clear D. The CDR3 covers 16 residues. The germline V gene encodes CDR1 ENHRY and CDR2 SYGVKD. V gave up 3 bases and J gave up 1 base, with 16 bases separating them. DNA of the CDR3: TGTGCCATCAGTGAATCCCCTGCCCCGCTATCCTACGAGCAGTACTTC. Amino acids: CAISESPAPLSYEQYF.

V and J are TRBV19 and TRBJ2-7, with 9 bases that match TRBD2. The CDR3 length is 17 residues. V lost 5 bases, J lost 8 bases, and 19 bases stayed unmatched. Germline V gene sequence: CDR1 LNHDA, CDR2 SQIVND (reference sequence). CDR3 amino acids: CASSSVTTSGELRKQYF. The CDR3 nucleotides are TGTGCCAGTAGTTCAGTAACGACTAGCGGTGAGCTACGGAAGCAGTACTTC.

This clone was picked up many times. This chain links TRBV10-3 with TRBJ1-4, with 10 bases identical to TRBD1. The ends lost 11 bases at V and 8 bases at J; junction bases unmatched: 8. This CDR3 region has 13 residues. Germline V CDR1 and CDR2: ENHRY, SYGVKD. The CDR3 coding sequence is TGTGCCGTGGGGGACAGGGGATACGAAAAACTGTTTTTT. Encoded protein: CAVGDRGYEKLFF.

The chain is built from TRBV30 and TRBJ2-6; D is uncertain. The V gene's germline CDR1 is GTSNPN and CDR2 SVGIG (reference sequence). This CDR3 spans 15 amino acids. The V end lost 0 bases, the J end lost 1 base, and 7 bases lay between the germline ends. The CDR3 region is CAWSVWVSGANVLTF. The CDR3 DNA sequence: TGTGCCTGGAGTGTATGGGTGTCTGGGGCCAACGTCCTGACTTTC.

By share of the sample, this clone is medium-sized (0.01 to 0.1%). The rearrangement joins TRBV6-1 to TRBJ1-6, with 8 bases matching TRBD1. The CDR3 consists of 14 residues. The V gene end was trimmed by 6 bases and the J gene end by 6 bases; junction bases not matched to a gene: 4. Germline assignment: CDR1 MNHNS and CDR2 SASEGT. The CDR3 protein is CASRTTGGNSPLHF. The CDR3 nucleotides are TGTGCCAGCAGGACAACAGGGGGTAATTCACCCCTCCACTTT.

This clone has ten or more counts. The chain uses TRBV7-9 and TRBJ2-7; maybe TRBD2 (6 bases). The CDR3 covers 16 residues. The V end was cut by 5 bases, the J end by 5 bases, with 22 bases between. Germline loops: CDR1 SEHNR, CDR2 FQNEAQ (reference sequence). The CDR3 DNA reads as TGTGCCAGCAGCCCAATAGTAGCGGAGCACGGGAACGAGCAGTACTTC. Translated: CASSPIVAEHGNEQYF.

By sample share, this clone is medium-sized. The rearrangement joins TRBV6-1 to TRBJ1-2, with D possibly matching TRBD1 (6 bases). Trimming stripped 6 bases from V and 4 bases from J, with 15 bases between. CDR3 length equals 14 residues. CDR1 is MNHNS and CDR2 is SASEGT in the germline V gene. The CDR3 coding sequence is TGTGCCAGCAGGACATTACAGGGAACCTATGGCTACACCTTC. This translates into CASRTLQGTYGYTF.

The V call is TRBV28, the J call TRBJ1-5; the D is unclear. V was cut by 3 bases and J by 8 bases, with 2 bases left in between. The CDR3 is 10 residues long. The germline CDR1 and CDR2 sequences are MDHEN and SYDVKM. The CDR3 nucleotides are TGTGCCAGCAGTTTTGAGCCCCAGCATTTT. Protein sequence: CASSFEPQHF.

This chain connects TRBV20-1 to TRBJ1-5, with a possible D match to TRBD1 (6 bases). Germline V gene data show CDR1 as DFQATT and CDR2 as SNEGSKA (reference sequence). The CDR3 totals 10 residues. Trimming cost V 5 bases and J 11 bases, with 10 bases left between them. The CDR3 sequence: CSAWEGAQHF. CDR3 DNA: TGCAGTGCTTGGGAGGGGGCCCAGCATTTT.

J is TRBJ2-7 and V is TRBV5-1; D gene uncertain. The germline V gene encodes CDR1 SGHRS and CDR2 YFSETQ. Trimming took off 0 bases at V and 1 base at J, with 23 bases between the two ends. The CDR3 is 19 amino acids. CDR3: CASSLGAYGDIRFSYEQYF. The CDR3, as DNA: TGCGCCAGCAGCTTGGGGGCTTATGGAGATATACGTTTTTCCTACGAGCAGTACTTC.

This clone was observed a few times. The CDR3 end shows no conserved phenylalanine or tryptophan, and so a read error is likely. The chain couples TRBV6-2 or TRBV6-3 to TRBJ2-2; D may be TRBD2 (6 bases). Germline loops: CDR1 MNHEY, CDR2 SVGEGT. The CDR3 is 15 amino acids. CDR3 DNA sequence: TGTGCCAGCAGTTACTCAGGAGGGGAAACCGGGCAGCTGTTTCTT. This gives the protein CASSYSGGETGQLFL.

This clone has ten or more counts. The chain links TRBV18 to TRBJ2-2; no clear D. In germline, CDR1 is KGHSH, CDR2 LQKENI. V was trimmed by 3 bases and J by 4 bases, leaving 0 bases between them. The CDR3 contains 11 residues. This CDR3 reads CASSPTGELFF. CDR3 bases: TGTGCCAGCTCACCCACCGGGGAGCTGTTTTTT.

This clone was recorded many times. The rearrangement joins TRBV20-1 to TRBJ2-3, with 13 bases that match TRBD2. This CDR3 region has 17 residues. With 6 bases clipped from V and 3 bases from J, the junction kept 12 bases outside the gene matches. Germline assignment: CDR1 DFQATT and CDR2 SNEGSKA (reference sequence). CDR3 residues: CSAVGTGTSGATDTQYF. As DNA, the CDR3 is TGCAGTGCGGTGGGGACCGGGACTAGCGGGGCAACAGATACGCAGTATTTT.

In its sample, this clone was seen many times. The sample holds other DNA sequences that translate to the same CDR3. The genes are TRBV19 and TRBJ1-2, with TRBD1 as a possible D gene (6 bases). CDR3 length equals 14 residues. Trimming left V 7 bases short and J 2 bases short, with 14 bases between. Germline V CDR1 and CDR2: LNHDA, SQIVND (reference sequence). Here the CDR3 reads CASTAQRGNYGYTF. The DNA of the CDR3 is TGTGCCAGTACCGCTCAAAGGGGGAACTATGGCTACACCTTC.

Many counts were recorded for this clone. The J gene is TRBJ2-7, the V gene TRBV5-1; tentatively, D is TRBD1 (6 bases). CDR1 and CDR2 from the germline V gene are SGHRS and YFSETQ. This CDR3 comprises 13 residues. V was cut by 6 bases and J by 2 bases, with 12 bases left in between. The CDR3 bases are TGCGCCAGCAACCGGGACACACCCTACGAGCAGTACTTC. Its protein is CASNRDTPYEQYF.

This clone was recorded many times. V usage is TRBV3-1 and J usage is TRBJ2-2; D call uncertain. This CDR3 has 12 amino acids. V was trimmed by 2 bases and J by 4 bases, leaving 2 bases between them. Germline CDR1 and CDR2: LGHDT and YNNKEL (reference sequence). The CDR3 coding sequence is TGTGCCAGCAGCCAAAGCACCGGGGAGCTGTTTTTT. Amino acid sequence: CASSQSTGELFF.

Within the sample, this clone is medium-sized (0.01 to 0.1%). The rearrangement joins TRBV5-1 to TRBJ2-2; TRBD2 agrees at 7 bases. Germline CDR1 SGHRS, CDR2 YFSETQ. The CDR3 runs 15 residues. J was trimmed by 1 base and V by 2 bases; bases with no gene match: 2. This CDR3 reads CASSLGGRNTGELFF. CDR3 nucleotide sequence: TGCGCCAGCAGCTTAGGCGGGAGGAACACCGGGGAGCTGTTTTTT.

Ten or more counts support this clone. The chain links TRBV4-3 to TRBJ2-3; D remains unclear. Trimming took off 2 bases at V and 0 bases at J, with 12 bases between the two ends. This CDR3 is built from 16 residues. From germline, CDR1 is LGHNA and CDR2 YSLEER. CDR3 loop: CASSQRLKDSTDTQYF. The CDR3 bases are TGCGCCAGCAGCCAACGGCTAAAAGACAGCACAGATACGCAGTATTTT.

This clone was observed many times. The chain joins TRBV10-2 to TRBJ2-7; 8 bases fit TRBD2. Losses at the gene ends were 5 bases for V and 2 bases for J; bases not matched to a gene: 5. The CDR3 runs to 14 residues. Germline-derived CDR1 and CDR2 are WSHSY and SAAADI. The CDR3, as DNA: TGCGCCAGCAGTCCGAGCGGGAGCACCTACGAGCAGTACTTC. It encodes CASSPSGSTYEQYF.